The 25 T cell receptor beta chains presented below share a single source sample, sequenced in a study of technical replicates of blood from a handful of donors. Using immunoSEQ multiplex PCR, the repertoire was profiled, and TCRdb retains in-frame clones only, with some absent. The profile shows about 91,000 clones, about 90% of them singletons. The sequenced material came from T cells isolated from PBMCs. Receptor source: a human donor in good health.

This clone was seen once. V gene TRBV18 combines with J gene TRBJ1-2, with 8 bases that match TRBD1. CDR1 and CDR2 (germline): KGHSH, LQKENI. The CDR3 contains 13 residues. After removal of 4 bases from V and 6 bases from J, the junction contained 4 bases not matched to a gene. The chain's CDR3 is CASSLQGAHGYTF. CDR3 in DNA: TGTGCCAGCTCACTCCAGGGGGCTCATGGCTACACCTTC.

The J gene is TRBJ1-5, the V gene TRBV27; 10 bases map to TRBD1. The length of the CDR3 is 17 residues. Germline V gene data show CDR1 as MNHEY and CDR2 as SMNVEV (reference sequence). The ends lost 5 bases at V and 0 bases at J; junction bases unmatched: 7. CDR3 nucleotides: TGTGCCAGCAGTCGGGACAGGGGAGACGATAGCAATCAGCCCCAGCATTTT. Translation: CASSRDRGDDSNQPQHF.

The rearrangement links TRBV7-2 to TRBJ2-7; TRBD1 aligns across 7 bases. V shed 4 bases, J shed 0 bases, and the junction held 12 bases outside the gene matches. The CDR3 has 17 residues. Per germline, CDR1 SGHTA and CDR2 FQGNSA. CDR3 sequence reads: CASSSPGQIRSSYEQYF. The CDR3 DNA follows: TGTGCCAGCAGCTCACCGGGACAGATTAGGAGCTCCTACGAGCAGTACTTC.

This clone was detected only once. The chain employs TRBV11-2 and TRBJ1-3; a possible D gene is TRBD1 (5 bases). The CDR3 runs to 16 residues. With 3 bases removed from V and 1 base from J, the gap between germline ends came to 13 bases. CDR1 SGHAT and CDR2 FQNNGV come from the germline V gene. The CDR3 region is CASSFLGGISGNTIYF. CDR3 DNA: TGTGCCAGCAGCTTCCTGGGGGGTATATCTGGAAACACCATATATTTT.

The V and J genes are TRBV11-3 and TRBJ2-7; the D is unclear. The ends were cut back, 1 base at V and 6 bases at J, with 13 bases in the middle. CDR1 SGHNT and CDR2 YENEEA come from the germline V gene. The CDR3 totals 14 residues. The CDR3 sequence is CASSLVAEPSEQYF. The CDR3 DNA follows: TGTGCCAGCAGCTTAGTCGCGGAGCCCTCCGAGCAGTACTTC.

The V call is TRBV6-6, the J call TRBJ1-5; 7 bases align to TRBD1. V was clipped by 6 bases and J by 9 bases; unmatched bases: 11. The CDR3 loop spans 14 amino acids. Germline V lookup: CDR1 MNHNY, CDR2 SVGAGI (reference sequence). Written as DNA, the CDR3 is TGTGCCAGCAGCCCTACAGGGGCCGCTTGGCCCCAGCATTTT. Amino acids: CASSPTGAAWPQHF.

The V call is TRBV7-9, the J call TRBJ1-2; 8 bases are shared with TRBD1. Germline V gene sequence: CDR1 SEHNR, CDR2 FQNEAQ (reference sequence). Trimming removed 5 bases from V and 4 bases from J; junction bases left unmatched: 3. The CDR3 runs to 13 residues. CDR3 loop: CASSPGGVYGYTF. The DNA of the CDR3 is TGTGCCAGCAGCCCAGGGGGCGTCTATGGCTACACCTTC.

The chain uses TRBV18 and TRBJ2-5; possibly TRBD1 for D (5 bases). CDR3 length: 15 amino acids. Trimming left V 0 bases short and J 5 bases short, with 13 bases between. Germline CDR1 reads KGHSH; CDR2 reads LQKENI. CDR3 protein: CASSPPGLPGETQYF. CDR3 nucleotides: TGTGCCAGCTCACCACCGGGGCTCCCAGGGGAGACCCAGTACTTC.

This clone was counted once. The CDR3 sequence is CASSLKGEETQYF. The CDR3, as DNA: TGTGCCAGCAGCTTAAAAGGGGAAGAGACCCAGTACTTC. The gene calls are TRBV7-9 and TRBJ2-5, with D possibly TRBD1 on 5 matching bases. The V end was cut by 2 bases, the J end by 3 bases, with 7 bases between. The CDR3 spans 13 residues. CDR1 is SEHNR, CDR2 FQNEAQ, per germline (reference sequence).

In DNA, the CDR3 is TGTGCCAGCTCACCACCGGGCGGGAGCCCGATCCAACAGTACTTC. It translates to CASSPPGGSPIQQYF. V usage is TRBV18 and J usage is TRBJ2-7; 7 positions match TRBD2. This CDR3 spans 15 amino acids. Losses at the gene ends were 0 bases for V and 10 bases for J; bases not matched to a gene: 12. Germline-derived CDR1 and CDR2 are KGHSH and LQKENI.

This chain joins TRBV5-1 and TRBJ2-4; D is unclear. V lost 4 bases and J lost 0, with 11 bases in between. The germline V gene has CDR1 SGHRS and CDR2 YFSETQ. This CDR3 is 15 amino acids long. The CDR3 sequence: CASSPTSLAKNIQYF. The CDR3, as DNA: TGCGCCAGCAGCCCCACAAGTCTAGCCAAAAACATTCAGTACTTC.

The V gene is TRBV4-1, the J gene TRBJ1-5, with TRBD1 matching 8 bases. The ends lost 1 base at V and 4 bases at J; junction bases unmatched: 15. The CDR3 loop spans 19 amino acids. Per germline, CDR1 MGHRA and CDR2 YSYEKL. CDR3 nucleotides: TGCGCCAGCAGCCAAGTAGGCACAGGGGGACTCCGTTCAAATCAGCCCCAGCATTTT. It yields the protein CASSQVGTGGLRSNQPQHF.

This rearrangement joins TRBV18 to TRBJ1-4, with TRBD1 matching 7 bases. The CDR3 covers 14 residues. Germline values: CDR1 KGHSH, CDR2 LQKENI. V lost 4 bases, J lost 2 bases, and 1 base stayed unmatched. Here the CDR3 DNA reads TGTGCCAGCTCACAGGGGGCTACTAATGAAAAACTGTTTTTT. Encoded protein: CASSQGATNEKLFF.

DNA for the CDR3: TGTGCCAGCAGCTCCATGGGGGCGCAGGGTGAAAAACTGTTTTTT. Translation gives CASSSMGAQGEKLFF. The genes are TRBV7-8 and TRBJ1-4, with a possible D match to TRBD1 (6 bases). CDR3 length: 15 amino acids. V lost 4 bases, J lost 7 bases, and 16 bases lay in between. From germline, CDR1 is SGHVS and CDR2 FQNEAQ.

J is TRBJ2-1 and V is TRBV11-3, with 14 bases identical to TRBD2. The CDR3 covers 17 residues. The V gene's germline CDR1 is SGHNT and CDR2 YENEEA. Losses at the gene ends were 5 bases for V and 8 bases for J; bases not matched to a gene: 11. For the CDR3, the DNA is TGTGCCAGCAGCCTATATATGACTAGCGGGGGGGGTGATGAGCAGTTCTTC. Encoded protein: CASSLYMTSGGGDEQFF.

This chain uses TRBV27 with TRBJ2-1; D possibly corresponds to TRBD2 (6 bases). CDR1 and CDR2 (germline): MNHEY, SMNVEV (reference sequence). The length of the CDR3 is 15 residues. Trimming shortened V by 3 bases and J by 4 bases, and 13 bases separated the two germline ends. In DNA, the CDR3 is TGTGCCAGCAGTTTGAGGTGGGCGGGATACAATGAGCAGTTCTTC. Its translation is CASSLRWAGYNEQFF.

This rearrangement joins TRBV11-3 to TRBJ1-1; 8 nucleotides match TRBD1. CDR3 size: 18 residues. The germline V gene has CDR1 SGHNT and CDR2 YENEEA. The trim removed 5 bases at V and 5 bases at J, leaving 19 bases unmatched. The CDR3 loop is CASSLQGVYLRVGTEAFF. The CDR3 DNA sequence: TGTGCCAGCAGCCTACAGGGGGTTTATCTCCGCGTGGGTACTGAAGCTTTCTTT.

J is TRBJ1-2 and V is TRBV7-2; no clear D. V gave up 1 base and J gave up 0 bases, with 9 bases separating them. This CDR3 is 15 amino acids long. Germline CDR1 reads SGHTA; CDR2 reads FQGNSA. The CDR3 DNA is TGTGCCAGCAGCTTAGGGGCCGGGACTAACTATGGCTACACCTTC. Its protein is CASSLGAGTNYGYTF.

The J gene is TRBJ2-5, the V gene TRBV7-2, with a tentative D call TRBD1 (5 bases). Trimming stripped 6 bases from V and 1 base from J, with 12 bases between. The CDR3 runs to 14 residues. The germline CDR1 and CDR2 sequences are SGHTA and FQGNSA. The CDR3 loop is CASRVTGAQETQYF. In DNA form, the CDR3 reads TGTGCCAGCAGAGTTACAGGTGCCCAAGAGACCCAGTACTTC.

This clone was seen just once. The chain recombines TRBV5-6 with TRBJ2-7; 10 positions match TRBD1. V lost 3 bases and J lost 5; bases outside the gene matches: 2. This CDR3 is built from 13 residues. Germline CDR1 SGHDT, CDR2 YYEEEE. The CDR3 coding sequence is TGTGCCAGCAGCTCCGGGACAGGGGACGAGCAGTACTTC. It specifies CASSSGTGDEQYF. Variable domain in full (rest from reference TRBV5-6 and TRBJ2-7): DAGVTQSPTHLIKTRGQQVTLRCSPKSGHDTVSWYQQALGQGPQFIFQYYEEEERQRGNFPDRFSGHQFPNYSSELNVNALLLGDSALYLCASSSGTGDEQYFGPGTRLTVT.

On this clone itself: At one boundary the junction diverges from the germline segment, which might be a read error. The chain employs TRBV9 and TRBJ2-3; TRBD2 matches at 13 bases. The CDR3 covers 16 residues. The germline V gene encodes CDR1 SGDLS and CDR2 YYNGEE. The chain's CDR3 is CASSPRLAGGTDTQYF. The CDR3 DNA reads as TGTGCCAGCAGCCCCCGACTAGCGGGGGGCACGGATACGCAGTATTTT.

The chain couples TRBV5-1 to TRBJ1-2, with D possibly matching TRBD1 (5 bases). The ends were cut back, 4 bases at V and 4 bases at J, with 14 bases in the middle. Germline values: CDR1 SGHRS, CDR2 YFSETQ. This CDR3 comprises 14 residues. DNA for the CDR3: TGCGCCAGCAGCCCGGTACAGGCTTTCTATGGCTACACCTTC. Encoded protein: CASSPVQAFYGYTF. The full variable domain, rest sourced from reference TRBV5-1 and TRBJ1-2, is KAGVTQTPRYLIKTRGQQVTLSCSPISGHRSVSWYQQTPGQGLQFLFEYFSETQRNKGNFPGRFSGRQFSNSRSEMNVSTLELGDSALYLCASSPVQAFYGYTFGSGTRLTVV.

V and J are TRBV6-5 and TRBJ1-1; 9 bases match TRBD1. Trimming removed 7 bases from V and 4 bases from J; junction bases left unmatched: 4. The germline CDR1 and CDR2 sequences are MNHEY and SVGAGI. The length of the CDR3 is 13 residues. The CDR3 DNA is TGTGCCAGCACCCTACAGGGGGCCACTGAAGCTTTCTTT. Its protein product is CASTLQGATEAFF.

The CDR3 spells CASRPTGPYNEQFF. CDR3 sequence (DNA): TGTGCCAGTAGGCCGACAGGGCCATACAATGAGCAGTTCTTC. V gene TRBV19 combines with J gene TRBJ2-1, with 7 bases fitting TRBD1. The CDR3 spans 14 residues. Trimming at V came to 6 bases and at J to 4 bases, leaving 6 bases not matched to a gene. Germline values: CDR1 LNHDA, CDR2 SQIVND (reference sequence).

The chain employs TRBV7-9 and TRBJ1-1, with D perhaps matching TRBD1 (5 bases). This CDR3 has 16 residues. Per germline, CDR1 SEHNR and CDR2 FQNEAQ (reference sequence). Trimming took off 5 bases at V and 3 bases at J, with 19 bases between the two ends. The CDR3 nucleotides are TGTGCCAGCAGCCGTGTGGGGGGAAGCGGCGACACTGAAGCTTTCTTT. Translated: CASSRVGGSGDTEAFF.